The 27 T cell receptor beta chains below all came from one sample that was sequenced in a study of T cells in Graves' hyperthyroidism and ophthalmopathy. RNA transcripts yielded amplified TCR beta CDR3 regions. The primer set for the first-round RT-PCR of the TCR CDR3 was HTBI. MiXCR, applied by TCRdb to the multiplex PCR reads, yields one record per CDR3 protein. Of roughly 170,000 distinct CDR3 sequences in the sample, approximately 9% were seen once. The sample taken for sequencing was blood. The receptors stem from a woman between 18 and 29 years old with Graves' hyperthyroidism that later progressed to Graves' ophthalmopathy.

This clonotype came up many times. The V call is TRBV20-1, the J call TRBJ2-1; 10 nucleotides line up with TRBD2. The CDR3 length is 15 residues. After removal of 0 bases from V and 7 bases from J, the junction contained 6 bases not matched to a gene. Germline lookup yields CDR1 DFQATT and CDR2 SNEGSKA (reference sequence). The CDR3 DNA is TGCAGTGCTAGAGATGGGGCTAGCGGGAGTAATGAGCAGTTCTTC. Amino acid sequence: CSARDGASGSNEQFF.

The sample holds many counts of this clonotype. The CDR3: CAWKWIGGYTF. For the CDR3, the DNA is TGTGCCTGGAAGTGGATTGGAGGCTACACCTTC. The chain uses TRBV30 and TRBJ1-2, with no clear D. Trimming took 4 bases from V and 8 from J, leaving 11 bases between them. The CDR3 has 11 residues. CDR1 and CDR2 from the germline V gene are GTSNPN and SVGIG (reference sequence).

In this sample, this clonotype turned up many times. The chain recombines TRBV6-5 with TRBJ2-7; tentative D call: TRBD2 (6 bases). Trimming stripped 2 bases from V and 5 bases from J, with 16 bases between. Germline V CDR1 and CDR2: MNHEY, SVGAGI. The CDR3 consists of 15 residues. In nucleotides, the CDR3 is TGTGCCAGCAGTTACGGGGGGTATAGGTCCCACGAGCAGTACTTC. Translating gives CASSYGGYRSHEQYF.

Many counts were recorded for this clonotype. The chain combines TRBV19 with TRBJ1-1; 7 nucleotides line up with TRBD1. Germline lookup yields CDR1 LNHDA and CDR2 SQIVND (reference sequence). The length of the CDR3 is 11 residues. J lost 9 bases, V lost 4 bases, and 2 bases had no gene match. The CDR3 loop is CASSTGQKAFF. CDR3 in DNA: TGTGCCAGTAGTACGGGACAGAAAGCTTTCTTT.

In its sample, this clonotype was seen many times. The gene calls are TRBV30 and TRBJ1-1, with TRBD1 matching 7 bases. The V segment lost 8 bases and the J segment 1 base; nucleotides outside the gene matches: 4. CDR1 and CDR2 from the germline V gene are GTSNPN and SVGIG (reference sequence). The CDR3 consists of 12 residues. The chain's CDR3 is CAGDRANTEAFF. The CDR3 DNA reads TGTGCCGGGGACAGAGCGAACACTGAAGCTTTCTTT. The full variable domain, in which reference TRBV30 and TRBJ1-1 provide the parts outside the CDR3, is SQTIHQWPATLVQPVGSPLSLECTVEGTSNPNLYWYRQAAGRGLQLLFYSVGIGQISSEVPQNLSASRPQDRQFILSSKKLLLSDSGFYLCAGDRANTEAFFGQGTRLTVV.

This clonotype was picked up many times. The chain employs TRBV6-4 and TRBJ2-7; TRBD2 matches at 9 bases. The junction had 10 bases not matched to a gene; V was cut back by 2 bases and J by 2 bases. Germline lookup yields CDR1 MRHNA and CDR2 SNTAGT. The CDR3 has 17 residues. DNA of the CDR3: TGTGCCAGCAGTGACATACTAGCGGGCCGACTGACCTACGAGCAGTACTTC. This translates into CASSDILAGRLTYEQYF.

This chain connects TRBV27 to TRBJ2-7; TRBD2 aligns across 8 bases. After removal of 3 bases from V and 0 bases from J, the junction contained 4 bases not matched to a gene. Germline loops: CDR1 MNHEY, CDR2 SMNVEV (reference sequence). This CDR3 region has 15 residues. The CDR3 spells CASSLTGRASYEQYF. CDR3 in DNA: TGTGCCAGCAGTTTGACCGGGAGGGCCTCCTACGAGCAGTACTTC.

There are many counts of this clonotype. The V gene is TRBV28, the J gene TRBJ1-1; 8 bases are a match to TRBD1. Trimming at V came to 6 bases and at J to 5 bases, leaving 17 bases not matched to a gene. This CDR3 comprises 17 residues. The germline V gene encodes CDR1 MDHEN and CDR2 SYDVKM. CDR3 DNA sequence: TGTGCCAGCAGGCCTTCGGGACAGGCCCACCGCGGGACTGAAGCTTTCTTT. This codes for CASRPSGQAHRGTEAFF.

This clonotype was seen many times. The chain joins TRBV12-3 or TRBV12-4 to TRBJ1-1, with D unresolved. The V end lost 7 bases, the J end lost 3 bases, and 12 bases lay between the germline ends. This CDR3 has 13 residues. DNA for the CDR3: TGTGCCAGCACCCCGGTCGATTACACTGAAGCTTTCTTT. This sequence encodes CASTPVDYTEAFF.

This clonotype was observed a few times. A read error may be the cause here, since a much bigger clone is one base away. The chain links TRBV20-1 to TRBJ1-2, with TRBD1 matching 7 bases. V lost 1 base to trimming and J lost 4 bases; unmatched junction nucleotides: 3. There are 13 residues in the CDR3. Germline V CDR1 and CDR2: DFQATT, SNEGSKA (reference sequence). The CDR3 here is CSARGAGGYGYTF. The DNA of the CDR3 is TGCAGTGCTAGAGGGGCAGGGGGCTATGGCTACACCTTC.

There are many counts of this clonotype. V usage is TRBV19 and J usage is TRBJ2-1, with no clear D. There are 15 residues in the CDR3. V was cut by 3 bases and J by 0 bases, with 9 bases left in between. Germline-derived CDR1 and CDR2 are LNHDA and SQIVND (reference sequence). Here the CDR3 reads CASSIPQLSYNEQFF. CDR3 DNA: TGTGCCAGTAGTATTCCCCAACTCTCCTACAATGAGCAGTTCTTC.

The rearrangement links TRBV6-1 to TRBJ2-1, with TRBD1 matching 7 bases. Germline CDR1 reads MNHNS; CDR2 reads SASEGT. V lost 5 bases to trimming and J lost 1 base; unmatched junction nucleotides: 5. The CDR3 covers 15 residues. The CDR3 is CASSWSGGSYNEQFF. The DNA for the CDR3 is TGTGCCAGCAGTTGGTCAGGGGGTTCCTACAATGAGCAGTTCTTC.

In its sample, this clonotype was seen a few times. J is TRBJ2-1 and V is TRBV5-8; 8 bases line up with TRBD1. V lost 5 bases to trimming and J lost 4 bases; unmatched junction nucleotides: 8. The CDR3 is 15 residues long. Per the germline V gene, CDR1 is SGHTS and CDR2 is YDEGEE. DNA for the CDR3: TGTGCCAGCAGTCTCCGGGACAGGTGGTACAATGAGCAGTTCTTC. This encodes CASSLRDRWYNEQFF.

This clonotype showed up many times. CDR3 sequence (DNA): TGTGCCAGCAGCGTAGCTGACTCTGGAAACACCATATATTTT. It encodes CASSVADSGNTIYF. The V gene is TRBV9, the J gene TRBJ1-3, with unresolved D. The CDR3 has 14 residues. The V end lost 0 bases, the J end lost 0 bases, and 4 bases lay between the germline ends. CDR1 SGDLS and CDR2 YYNGEE come from the germline V gene. Full variable domain (rest looked up from reference TRBV9 and TRBJ1-3): DSGVTQTPKHLITATGQRVTLRCSPRSGDLSVYWYQQSLDQGLQFLIQYYNGEERAKGNILERFSAQQFPDLHSELNLSSLELGDSALYFCASSVADSGNTIYFGEGSWLTVV.

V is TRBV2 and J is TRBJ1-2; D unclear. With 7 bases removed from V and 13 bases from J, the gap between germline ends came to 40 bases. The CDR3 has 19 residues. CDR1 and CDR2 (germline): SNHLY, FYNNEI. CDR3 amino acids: CASKATLLRRRERSHMATF. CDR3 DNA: TGTGCCAGCAAGGCCACTCTACTACGACGGAGGGAGCGGTCGCATATGGCCACCTTC.

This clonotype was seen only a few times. In DNA, the CDR3 is TGTGCCAGCAGCTTAGTCCTGGGGCAGGGGATTGAGACCCAGTACTTC. Translated: CASSLVLGQGIETQYF. V and J are TRBV7-6 and TRBJ2-5; D might be TRBD1 (6 bases). CDR1 and CDR2 from the germline V gene are SGHVS and FNYEAQ. This CDR3 has 16 amino acids. V was shortened by 1 base and J by 5 bases, with 17 bases between the two germline ends.

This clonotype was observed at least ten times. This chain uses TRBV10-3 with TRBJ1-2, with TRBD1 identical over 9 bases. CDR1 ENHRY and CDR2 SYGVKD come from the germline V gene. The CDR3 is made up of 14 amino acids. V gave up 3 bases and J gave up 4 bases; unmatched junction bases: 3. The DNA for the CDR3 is TGTGCCATCAGTGATGGACAGGGGATCTATGGCTACACCTTC. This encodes CAISDGQGIYGYTF.

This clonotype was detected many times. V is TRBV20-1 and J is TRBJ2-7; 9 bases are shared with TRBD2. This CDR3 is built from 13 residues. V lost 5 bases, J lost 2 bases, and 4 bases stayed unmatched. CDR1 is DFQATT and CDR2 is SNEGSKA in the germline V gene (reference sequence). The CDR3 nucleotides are TGCAGTGCTCCTAGCGGGGAAACCTACGAGCAGTACTTC. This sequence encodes CSAPSGETYEQYF.

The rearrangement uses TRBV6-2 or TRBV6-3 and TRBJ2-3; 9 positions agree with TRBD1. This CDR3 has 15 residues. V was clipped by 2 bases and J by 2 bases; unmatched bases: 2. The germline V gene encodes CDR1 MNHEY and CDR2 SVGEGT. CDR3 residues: CASSYGTGHTDTQYF. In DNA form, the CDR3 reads TGTGCCAGCAGTTACGGGACAGGGCACACAGATACGCAGTATTTT.

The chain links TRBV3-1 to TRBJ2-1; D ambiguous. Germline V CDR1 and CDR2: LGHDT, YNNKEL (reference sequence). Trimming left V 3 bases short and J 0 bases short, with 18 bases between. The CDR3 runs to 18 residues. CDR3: CASSHEGFTLSSYNEQFF. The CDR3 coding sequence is TGTGCCAGCAGCCACGAAGGATTTACACTGAGCTCCTACAATGAGCAGTTCTTC.

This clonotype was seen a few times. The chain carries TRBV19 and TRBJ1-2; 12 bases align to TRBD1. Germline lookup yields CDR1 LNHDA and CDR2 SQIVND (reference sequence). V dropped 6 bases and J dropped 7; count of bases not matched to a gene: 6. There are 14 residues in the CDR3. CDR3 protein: CASRTGQGAVGYTF. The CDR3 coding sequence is TGTGCCAGTAGAACGGGACAGGGGGCTGTTGGCTACACCTTC.

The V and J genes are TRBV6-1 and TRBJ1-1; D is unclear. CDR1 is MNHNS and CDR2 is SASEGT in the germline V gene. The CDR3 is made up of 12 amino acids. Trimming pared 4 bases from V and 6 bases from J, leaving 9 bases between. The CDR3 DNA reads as TGTGCCAGCAGTGTTCTTCTCGCTGAAGCTTTCTTT. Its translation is CASSVLLAEAFF.

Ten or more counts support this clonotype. The CDR3 spells CASSRNLRGRQGYGYTF. The CDR3 DNA sequence: TGTGCCAGCAGCCGAAACCTCAGGGGGCGACAAGGCTATGGCTACACCTTC. The chain has TRBV6-2 or TRBV6-3 and TRBJ1-2; 8 nucleotides agree with TRBD1. The V and J ends lost 6 bases and 4 bases, in that order; junction bases with no gene match: 16. The germline CDR1 and CDR2 sequences are MNHEY and SVGEGT. This CDR3 spans 17 amino acids.

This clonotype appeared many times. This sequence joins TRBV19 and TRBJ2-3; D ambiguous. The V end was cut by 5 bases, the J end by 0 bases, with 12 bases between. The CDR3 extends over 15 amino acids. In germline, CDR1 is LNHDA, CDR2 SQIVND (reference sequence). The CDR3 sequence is CASSENNPSTDTQYF. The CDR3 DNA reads TGTGCCAGTAGTGAAAACAATCCTAGCACAGATACGCAGTATTTT.

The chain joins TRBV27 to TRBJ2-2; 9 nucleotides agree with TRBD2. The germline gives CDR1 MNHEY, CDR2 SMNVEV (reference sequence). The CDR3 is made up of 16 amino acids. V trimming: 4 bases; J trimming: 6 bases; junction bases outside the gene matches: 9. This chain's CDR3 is CASSSSGGGAPGELFF. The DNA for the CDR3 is TGTGCCAGCAGTTCCTCTGGCGGGGGGGCCCCCGGGGAGCTGTTTTTT.

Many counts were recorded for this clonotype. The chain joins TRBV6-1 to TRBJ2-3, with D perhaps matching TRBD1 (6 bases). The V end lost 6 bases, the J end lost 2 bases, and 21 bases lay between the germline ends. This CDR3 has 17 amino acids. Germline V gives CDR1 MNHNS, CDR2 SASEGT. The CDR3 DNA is TGTGCCAGCAGCCCACAGGGAATTCCATCAACCACAGATACGCAGTATTTT. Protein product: CASSPQGIPSTTDTQYF.

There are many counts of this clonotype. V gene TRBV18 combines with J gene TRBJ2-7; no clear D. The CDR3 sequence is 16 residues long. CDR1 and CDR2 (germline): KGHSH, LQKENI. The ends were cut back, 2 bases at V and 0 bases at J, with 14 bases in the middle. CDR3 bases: TGTGCCAGCTCACCATTGCAGAGAATCAACTCCTACGAGCAGTACTTC. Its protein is CASSPLQRINSYEQYF.